These 24 T cell receptor beta chains originate from one sample sequenced in a study of beta chain features in type 1 diabetes. Findings of the study overall: Type 1 diabetes patients had moderately but significantly shorter TCRB CDR3s in all four CD4+ subsets.

These receptors' targets are unknown. Expressed TCRB transcripts were sequenced because the entire RNA isolate underwent reverse transcription. TCRdb keeps only in-frame clones here, not all; method: immunoSEQ multiplex PCR. Here the sample spans roughly 150,000 clones, about 9% being singletons. Sequenced sample: central memory CD4+ T cells from blood. These receptors were taken from a woman younger than 35 with type 1 diabetes.

This clone was seen more than once but under ten times. The CDR3 DNA sequence: TGTGCCAGCAGCTTAGAACAGCTTCCTTATGGCTACACCTTC. It encodes CASSLEQLPYGYTF. The chain has TRBV7-2 and TRBJ1-2; no reliable D call. Trimming removed 1 base from V and 5 bases from J, with 11 bases in between. CDR3 length equals 14 residues. Germline V gene lookup returns CDR1 SGHTA and CDR2 FQGNSA.

The chain carries TRBV5-1 and TRBJ2-5, with 8 bases aligning to TRBD1. The junction had 4 bases not matched to a gene; V was cut back by 7 bases and J by 2 bases. The CDR3 has 13 residues. CDR1 and CDR2 from the germline V gene are SGHRS and YFSETQ. In nucleotides, the CDR3 is TGCGCCAGCGCCGGGACAGGACAAGAGACCCAGTACTTC. Translation gives CASAGTGQETQYF.

V gene TRBV18 combines with J gene TRBJ2-7; 14 nucleotides line up with TRBD2. With 6 bases clipped from V and 6 bases from J, the junction kept 7 bases outside the gene matches. Germline V gene data show CDR1 as KGHSH and CDR2 as LQKENI. CDR3 length equals 15 residues. The CDR3 protein is CASSPTGLAGVEQYF. DNA of the CDR3: TGTGCCAGCTCCCCGACGGGACTAGCGGGAGTCGAGCAGTACTTC.

This clone was seen a handful of times. The chain carries TRBV30 and TRBJ2-7; D is possibly TRBD2 (6 bases). The V gene lost 3 bases and the J gene lost 5 bases, with 14 bases spanning the gap. Germline lookup yields CDR1 GTSNPN and CDR2 SVGIG (reference sequence). The CDR3 spans 13 residues. For the CDR3, the DNA is TGTGCCTGGAGGGCACGGGGGAAGGACGAGCAGTACTTC. It translates to CAWRARGKDEQYF.

J is TRBJ2-2 and V is TRBV21-1; the table's D gene call, TRBD2, was not cross checked with the DNA. TRBV21-1 is a recognized pseudogene. CDR3 length equals 15 residues. The CDR3 nucleotides read TGTGCCAGCAGCCGGAGGGGACTAGGTACCGGGGAGCTGTTTTTT. This gives the protein CASSRRGLGTGELFF.

This chain uses TRBV28 with TRBJ2-4, with D unresolved. The CDR3 is 14 residues long. Between the trimmed V and J ends, which lost 7 bases and 9 bases, there was a span of 19 bases. The V gene's germline CDR1 is MDHEN and CDR2 SYDVKM. CDR3 in DNA: TGTGCCAGCATTTCCCCGGCAGCTAACAGCATTCAGTACTTC. It codes for CASISPAANSIQYF.

This chain links TRBV14 with TRBJ1-1, with TRBD1 identical over 9 bases. The CDR3 runs to 13 residues. The J segment lost 7 bases and the V segment lost 5 bases, leaving 5 bases of the junction unmatched. Germline V CDR1 and CDR2: SGHDN, FVKESK. This CDR3 is CASSAQGASEAFF. Here the CDR3 DNA reads TGTGCCAGCAGCGCACAGGGGGCAAGTGAAGCTTTCTTT. Based on the CDR3 plus reference TRBV14 and TRBJ1-1, the full variable domain is EAGVTQFPSHSVIEKGQTVTLRCDPISGHDNLYWYRRVMGKEIKFLLHFVKESKQDESGMPNNRFLAERTGGTYSTLKVQPAELEDSGVYFCASSAQGASEAFFGQGTRLTVV.

CDR3 in DNA: TGTGCCAGCAGCCCATCAGGGGTTAGCACAGATACGCAGTATTTT. It yields the protein CASSPSGVSTDTQYF. The chain has TRBV9 and TRBJ2-3; D is perhaps TRBD1 (6 bases). Trimming shortened V by 4 bases and J by 0 bases, and 12 bases separated the two germline ends. There are 15 residues in the CDR3. Germline V gene data show CDR1 as SGDLS and CDR2 as YYNGEE.

The sample holds a few counts of this clone. The genes are TRBV7-2 and TRBJ2-7, with D perhaps TRBD1 (7 bases). Trimming removed 5 bases from V and 2 bases from J, with 16 bases in between. CDR1 is SGHTA and CDR2 is FQGNSA in the germline V gene. This CDR3 has 15 residues. CDR3 sequence (DNA): TGTGCCAGCAGCCGAAGGACAGGCGGGACCTACGAGCAGTACTTC. The encoded protein is CASSRRTGGTYEQYF. Supplemented by reference TRBV7-2 and TRBJ2-7, the full variable domain reads GAGVSQSPSNKVTEKGKDVELRCDPISGHTALYWYRQSLGQGLEFLIYFQGNSAPDKSGLPSDRFSAERTGGSVSTLTIQRTQQEDSAVYLCASSRRTGGTYEQYFGPGTRLTVT.

In its sample, this clone was seen a few times. The chain carries TRBV9 and TRBJ2-6; D not certain. The CDR3 runs to 13 residues. Looked up from germline, CDR1 is SGDLS and CDR2 is YYNGEE. V lost 7 bases to trimming and J lost 4 bases, with 9 bases between them. In DNA form, the CDR3 reads TGTGCCAGCGAGGCGTCAGGGGCCAACGTCCTGACTTTC. Encoded protein: CASEASGANVLTF.

The chain couples TRBV10-3 to TRBJ1-1, with D maybe TRBD1 (5 bases). The ends were cut back, 6 bases at V and 1 base at J, with 9 bases in the middle. Germline values: CDR1 ENHRY, CDR2 SYGVKD. This CDR3 spans 13 amino acids. This CDR3 is CAISHTGNTEAFF. The CDR3 DNA is TGTGCCATCAGCCATACAGGGAACACTGAAGCTTTCTTT.

This clone was seen a few times. The V and J genes are TRBV4-2 and TRBJ2-7; D not resolved. V was shortened by 0 bases and J by 2 bases, with 2 bases between the two germline ends. The CDR3 extends over 12 amino acids. CDR1 and CDR2 from the germline V gene are LGHNA and YNFKEQ. The CDR3: CASSQDAYEQYF. The CDR3 region has the DNA TGTGCCAGCAGCCAAGACGCCTACGAGCAGTACTTC.

This clone was counted a few times. The chain carries TRBV5-6 and TRBJ2-4, with D possibly being TRBD2 (6 bases). The CDR3 spans 16 residues. In germline, CDR1 is SGHDT, CDR2 YYEEEE. V lost 7 bases to trimming and J lost 1 base, with 18 bases between them. CDR3 sequence reads: CASGDRRRDAKNIQYF. DNA of the CDR3: TGTGCCAGCGGCGACCGGAGGCGGGACGCCAAAAACATTCAGTACTTC.

Only a few counts were recorded for this clone. The V call is TRBV7-2, the J call TRBJ1-4; D is uncertain. Germline CDR1 is SGHTA and CDR2 is FQGNSA. This CDR3 is built from 13 residues. Trimming took off 1 base at V and 7 bases at J, with 7 bases between the two ends. DNA for the CDR3: TGTGCCAGCAGCTTAGATTATAGTGAAAAACTGTTTTTT. Translated: CASSLDYSEKLFF.

V usage is TRBV29-1 and J usage is TRBJ1-2; D not certain. The germline CDR1 and CDR2 sequences are SQVTM and ANQGSEA. Trimming removed 3 bases at V and 2 bases at J, with 10 bases between. The CDR3 runs 13 residues. Here the CDR3 DNA reads TGCAGCGTTGAGGCAGGCCCGAACTATGGCTACACCTTC. It encodes CSVEAGPNYGYTF.

The CDR3 sequence is CASSYWGVGPEQYF. The CDR3 region has the DNA TGCGCCAGCAGCTATTGGGGGGTAGGGCCCGAGCAGTACTTC. The chain links TRBV5-1 to TRBJ2-7; a weak D match, TRBD2 (6 bases). Germline V CDR1 and CDR2: SGHRS, YFSETQ. CDR3 length equals 14 residues. Between the trimmed V and J ends, which lost 3 bases and 6 bases, there was a span of 16 bases. The full variable domain, completed using reference TRBV5-1 and TRBJ2-7, is KAGVTQTPRYLIKTRGQQVTLSCSPISGHRSVSWYQQTPGQGLQFLFEYFSETQRNKGNFPGRFSGRQFSNSRSEMNVSTLELGDSALYLCASSYWGVGPEQYFGPGTRLTVT.

In this sample, this clone turned up a few times. The rearrangement uses TRBV9 and TRBJ2-7, with TRBD1 matching 7 bases. The junction had 9 bases not matched to a gene; V was cut back by 6 bases and J by 0 bases. This CDR3 region has 15 residues. Germline CDR1 is SGDLS and CDR2 is YYNGEE. As DNA, the CDR3 is TGTGCCAGCAATAAAGGGGACAGTGGCTCCTACGAGCAGTACTTC. It codes for CASNKGDSGSYEQYF.

V and J are TRBV29-1 and TRBJ1-2, with TRBD1 as a possible D gene (5 bases). V gave up 1 base and J gave up 5 bases, with 17 bases separating them. The CDR3 runs to 15 residues. Germline V gene lookup returns CDR1 SQVTM and CDR2 ANQGSEA. The CDR3, as DNA: TGCAGCGTTGAAGGGGCGGGACGGAATTATTATGGCTACACCTTC. Its protein is CSVEGAGRNYYGYTF. Variable domain in full (rest from reference TRBV29-1 and TRBJ1-2): SAVISQKPSRDICQRGTSLTIQCQVDSQVTMMFWYRQQPGQSLTLIATANQGSEATYESGFVIDKFPISRPNLTFSTLTVSNMSPEDSSIYLCSVEGAGRNYYGYTFGSGTRLTVV.

This clone was detected a few times. The genes are TRBV18 and TRBJ1-1; D uncertain. CDR1 and CDR2 (germline): KGHSH, LQKENI. This CDR3 is 14 amino acids long. The V end lost 4 bases, the J end lost 7 bases, and 16 bases lay between the germline ends. In DNA form, the CDR3 reads TGTGCCAGCTCACTCGTGCGCATTCCGGGTGAAGCTTTCTTT. Its translation is CASSLVRIPGEAFF.

This clone occurred a few times. This chain connects TRBV5-1 to TRBJ2-2; D not certain. The germline V gene has CDR1 SGHRS and CDR2 YFSETQ. V was trimmed by 1 base and J by 1 base, leaving 8 bases between them. The CDR3 has 15 amino acids. The CDR3 sequence is CASSLIRGNTGELFF. The CDR3 DNA reads as TGCGCCAGCAGCTTGATACGAGGGAACACCGGGGAGCTGTTTTTT. The full variable domain, in which reference TRBV5-1 and TRBJ2-2 provide the parts outside the CDR3, is KAGVTQTPRYLIKTRGQQVTLSCSPISGHRSVSWYQQTPGQGLQFLFEYFSETQRNKGNFPGRFSGRQFSNSRSEMNVSTLELGDSALYLCASSLIRGNTGELFFGEGSRLTVL.

The rearrangement uses TRBV5-1 and TRBJ2-7; TRBD1 agrees at 8 bases. CDR1 is SGHRS and CDR2 is YFSETQ in the germline V gene. V lost 4 bases and J lost 5; bases outside the gene matches: 2. The length of the CDR3 is 12 residues. The CDR3: CASSGDRNEQYF. CDR3 sequence (DNA): TGCGCCAGCAGCGGGGACAGGAACGAGCAGTACTTC.

This clone has only a few counts. This sequence joins TRBV7-2 and TRBJ2-1; TRBD2 aligns across 8 bases. CDR3 length: 16 amino acids. Germline-derived CDR1 and CDR2 are SGHTA and FQGNSA. J was trimmed by 6 bases and V by 6 bases; bases with no gene match: 13. CDR3 protein: CASRSREASLTNEQFF. As DNA, the CDR3 is TGTGCCAGCAGATCGCGGGAGGCGAGCCTGACCAATGAGCAGTTCTTC.

The rearrangement links TRBV10-3 to TRBJ2-5; TRBD1 might be the D (5 bases). This CDR3 has 13 residues. V lost 3 bases to trimming and J lost 7 bases, with 12 bases between them. Germline V gene sequence: CDR1 ENHRY, CDR2 SYGVKD. The CDR3 loop is CAISDRQPRTQYF. The CDR3 nucleotides are TGTGCCATCAGTGATAGACAGCCTCGGACCCAGTACTTC.

This chain connects TRBV6-1 to TRBJ2-4, with 8 bases fitting TRBD2. V lost 7 bases to trimming and J lost 15 bases; unmatched junction nucleotides: 17. Per the germline V gene, CDR1 is MNHNS and CDR2 is SASEGT. The CDR3 covers 14 residues. CDR3 sequence reads: CASNNREGRRRRYF. The DNA for the CDR3 is TGTGCCAGCAATAACCGGGAGGGACGCCGTCGGAGGTACTTC.